The 23 T cell receptor beta chains below all came from one sample that was sequenced in a study of T-cell reconstitution after alpha-beta-depleted transplantation in children. Using unique molecular identifiers, the investigators prepared the TCRbeta library. One entry per CDR3 protein, called by TCRdb with MiXCR from the PCR reads. The data show about 210,000 distinct CDR3 sequences, around a sixth seen once. Specimen: PBMCs, mostly from graft donor cells, collected 360 days after TCRalphabeta/CD19-depleted stem cell transplant. The source of these receptors is a male patient aged 2 to 10 who had a stem cell transplant for acute lymphoblastic leukemia, so the T cells may come from the graft donor.

The V call is TRBV12-3 or TRBV12-4, the J call TRBJ2-7, with D maybe TRBD2 (6 bases). This CDR3 contains 14 residues. Trimming pared 3 bases from V and 1 base from J, leaving 10 bases between. CDR3 protein: CASSFAGRSYEQYF. The CDR3 DNA sequence: TGTGCCAGCAGTTTTGCGGGGAGATCCTACGAGCAGTACTTC.

The table lists this clonotype with many counts. V is TRBV5-1 and J is TRBJ1-1; perhaps TRBD1 as D (6 bases). The CDR3 is 16 residues long. V was clipped by 3 bases and J by 1 base, with 16 bases between them. The germline V gene encodes CDR1 SGHRS and CDR2 YFSETQ. The CDR3 spells CASSSGGDIRNTEAFF. The CDR3 DNA reads as TGCGCCAGCAGCTCGGGTGGGGACATAAGGAACACTGAAGCTTTCTTT. Using reference TRBV5-1 and TRBJ1-1 for the parts outside the CDR3, the full variable domain is KAGVTQTPRYLIKTRGQQVTLSCSPISGHRSVSWYQQTPGQGLQFLFEYFSETQRNKGNFPGRFSGRQFSNSRSEMNVSTLELGDSALYLCASSSGGDIRNTEAFFGQGTRLTVV.

The CDR3 is CASSWAGTVMRKLFF. The CDR3 DNA sequence: TGTGCCAGCAGTTGGGCAGGAACAGTAATGAGGAAACTGTTTTTT. V gene TRBV28 combines with J gene TRBJ1-4; D uncertain. Germline CDR1 reads MDHEN; CDR2 reads SYDVKM. V lost 4 bases to trimming and J lost 11 bases, with 20 bases between them. The CDR3 has 15 amino acids.

This clonotype was recorded only once. V usage is TRBV3-1 and J usage is TRBJ1-2; unclear D gene. The germline V gene has CDR1 LGHDT and CDR2 YNNKEL (reference sequence). Trimming pared 0 bases from V and 6 bases from J, leaving 11 bases between. The length of the CDR3 is 14 residues. The CDR3 DNA sequence: TGTGCCAGCAGCCAAGATGGCAGAGCGGATGGCTACACCTTC. Translated: CASSQDGRADGYTF.

The chain carries TRBV2 and TRBJ2-2, with D uncertain. The germline CDR1 and CDR2 sequences are SNHLY and FYNNEI. The V gene lost 4 bases and the J gene lost 7 bases, with 7 bases spanning the gap. The length of the CDR3 is 12 residues. The CDR3, as DNA: TGTGCCAGCAGTGTGCCGGTCGGGGAGCTGTTTTTT. As protein: CASSVPVGELFF.

This chain links TRBV24-1 with TRBJ2-1; no firm D call. Per germline, CDR1 KGHDR and CDR2 SFDVKD. CDR3 length: 15 amino acids. V lost 2 bases and J lost 5, with 12 bases in between. CDR3 region: CATSDSADQDNEQFF. DNA for the CDR3: TGTGCCACCAGTGATTCAGCAGATCAGGACAATGAGCAGTTCTTC.

This clonotype was counted a few times. J is TRBJ2-7 and V is TRBV27; tentative D call: TRBD2 (6 bases). V gave up 0 bases and J gave up 0 bases, with 12 bases separating them. Germline values: CDR1 MNHEY, CDR2 SMNVEV (reference sequence). CDR3 size: 16 residues. The CDR3 DNA follows: TGTGCCAGCAGTTTATCGACGACCGGGGGCTCCTACGAGCAGTACTTC. Protein sequence: CASSLSTTGGSYEQYF.

The table lists this clonotype with a few counts. The rearrangement uses TRBV4-3 and TRBJ2-7; D is undetermined. The CDR3 consists of 13 residues. The ends were cut back, 2 bases at V and 4 bases at J, with 9 bases in the middle. In germline, CDR1 is LGHNA, CDR2 YSLEER. The DNA of the CDR3 is TGCGCCAGCAGCCAACAGACCCATTACGAGCAGTACTTC. Amino acid sequence: CASSQQTHYEQYF.

This clonotype was recorded a few times. The rearrangement joins TRBV9 to TRBJ2-1; 12 positions agree with TRBD2. This CDR3 region has 18 residues. The V gene end was trimmed by 3 bases and the J gene end by 10 bases; junction bases not matched to a gene: 17. Germline assignment: CDR1 SGDLS and CDR2 YYNGEE. The CDR3 loop is CASSDPRWSSGGAREQFF. In DNA, the CDR3 is TGTGCCAGCAGCGACCCCCGCTGGTCTAGCGGGGGGGCCAGGGAGCAGTTCTTC.

This clonotype was picked up a small number of times. V and J are TRBV5-1 and TRBJ2-1, with D unresolved. Germline V gene sequence: CDR1 SGHRS, CDR2 YFSETQ. V was pared by 4 bases and J by 8 bases, with 10 bases between. This CDR3 region has 12 residues. DNA for the CDR3: TGCGCCAGCAGCCTCGAACACCATGAGCAGTTCTTC. This codes for CASSLEHHEQFF. Full variable domain (outside the CDR3, taken from reference TRBV5-1 and TRBJ2-1): KAGVTQTPRYLIKTRGQQVTLSCSPISGHRSVSWYQQTPGQGLQFLFEYFSETQRNKGNFPGRFSGRQFSNSRSEMNVSTLELGDSALYLCASSLEHHEQFFGPGTRLTVL.

This clonotype was recorded once. J is TRBJ2-7 and V is TRBV10-3, with 12 bases matching TRBD1. Germline V lookup: CDR1 ENHRY, CDR2 SYGVKD. After removal of 7 bases from V and 4 bases from J, the junction contained 17 bases not matched to a gene. The CDR3 spans 18 residues. Here the CDR3 reads CAITDQPAGTGGRYEQYF. CDR3 bases: TGTGCCATCACTGACCAACCTGCCGGGACAGGGGGCCGATACGAGCAGTACTTC.

This clonotype appeared a few times. The CDR3 loop is CASSVRQGLSNQPQHF. The CDR3 DNA reads TGTGCCAGCAGCGTGAGACAGGGGTTAAGCAATCAGCCCCAGCATTTT. The gene calls are TRBV9 and TRBJ1-5; 8 bases agree with TRBD1. Trimming cost V 2 bases and J 1 base; bases outside gene matches: 5. The CDR3 covers 16 residues. Germline CDR1 and CDR2: SGDLS and YYNGEE. The entire variable domain, with the rest obtained from reference TRBV9 and TRBJ1-5, is as follows: DSGVTQTPKHLITATGQRVTLRCSPRSGDLSVYWYQQSLDQGLQFLIQYYNGEERAKGNILERFSAQQFPDLHSELNLSSLELGDSALYFCASSVRQGLSNQPQHFGDGTRLSIL.

Only a few counts were recorded for this clonotype. This sequence joins TRBV10-3 and TRBJ2-2; D remains ambiguous. The CDR3 loop spans 14 amino acids. Trimming left V 5 bases short and J 4 bases short, with 11 bases between. Germline lookup yields CDR1 ENHRY and CDR2 SYGVKD. DNA for the CDR3: TGTGCCATCAGTTCCACCGCAGGCACCGGGGAGCTGTTTTTT. Amino acid sequence: CAISSTAGTGELFF.

This clonotype was counted many times. J is TRBJ1-2 and V is TRBV29-1, with D hard to call. CDR1 is SQVTM, CDR2 ANQGSEA, per germline. CDR3 size: 12 residues. V gave up 4 bases and J gave up 0 bases, with 6 bases separating them. CDR3 in DNA: TGCAGCGTTGGGCCTCCTAACTATGGCTACACCTTC. It is translated as CSVGPPNYGYTF.

In its sample, this clonotype was seen a few times. This sequence joins TRBV5-5 and TRBJ2-1; D unclear. Trimming removed 1 base from V and 3 bases from J, with 8 bases in between. Germline CDR1 SGHKS, CDR2 YYEKEE (reference sequence). The CDR3 is 14 residues long. The CDR3 coding sequence is TGTGCCAGCAGCTTGTACCTTGTCTACAATGAGCAGTTCTTC. Its translation: CASSLYLVYNEQFF.

This sequence joins TRBV9 and TRBJ2-3; 10 nucleotides line up with TRBD2. In germline, CDR1 is SGDLS, CDR2 YYNGEE. Trimming took 1 base from V and 2 from J; bases not matched to a gene: 4. The CDR3 is 16 amino acids. CDR3 in amino acids: CASSVTSGVITDTQYF. The CDR3 coding sequence is TGTGCCAGCAGCGTAACTAGCGGGGTAATCACAGATACGCAGTATTTT.

The V call is TRBV6-6, the J call TRBJ2-7, with 7 bases aligning to TRBD1. Looked up from germline, CDR1 is MNHNY and CDR2 is SVGAGI (reference sequence). The CDR3 loop spans 14 amino acids. The junction had 9 bases not matched to a gene; V was cut back by 7 bases and J by 3 bases. The CDR3 DNA follows: TGTGCCAGCACCCCGGGACAGAGGGTCTACGAGCAGTACTTC. Translating gives CASTPGQRVYEQYF.

This clonotype was seen more than once but under ten times. The rearrangement links TRBV12-3 or TRBV12-4 to TRBJ1-2, with D tentatively TRBD1 (6 bases). V was clipped by 6 bases and J by 4 bases, with 12 bases between them. The CDR3 has 13 residues. CDR3 coding DNA: TGTGCCAGCAGCCACAAGGGGGGCTATGGCTACACCTTC. Protein sequence: CASSHKGGYGYTF.

Many counts were recorded for this clonotype. The rearrangement uses TRBV29-1 and TRBJ2-7, with 9 bases that match TRBD1. Looked up from germline, CDR1 is SQVTM and CDR2 is ANQGSEA. Unmatched junction bases numbered 0, after V lost 1 base and J lost 2 bases. This CDR3 region has 13 residues. The CDR3 DNA sequence: TGCAGCGTTGAAGGACAGGGGGCCTACGAGCAGTACTTC. Translating it yields CSVEGQGAYEQYF.

The V gene is TRBV12-3 or TRBV12-4, the J gene TRBJ2-3; D ambiguous. With 3 bases removed from V and 0 bases from J, the gap between germline ends came to 16 bases. This CDR3 has 17 amino acids. DNA for the CDR3: TGTGCCAGCAGTTTGAAGATTCTGAGAACTAGCACAGATACGCAGTATTTT. Amino acids: CASSLKILRTSTDTQYF.

The chain joins TRBV29-1 to TRBJ2-3; no firm D call. Germline V gene data show CDR1 as SQVTM and CDR2 as ANQGSEA. The CDR3 covers 12 residues. Trimming stripped 3 bases from V and 8 bases from J, with 12 bases between. CDR3 nucleotides: TGCAGCGTTGATGGTGACCAAATTACGCAGTATTTT. This codes for CSVDGDQITQYF.

The chain uses TRBV29-1 and TRBJ2-3, with D perhaps TRBD2 (6 bases). This CDR3 has 13 amino acids. Between the trimmed V and J ends, which lost 2 bases and 6 bases, there was a span of 12 bases. Germline V CDR1 and CDR2: SQVTM, ANQGSEA. The CDR3 sequence: CSVERAGWDTQYF. The DNA for the CDR3 is TGCAGCGTTGAACGAGCGGGTTGGGATACGCAGTATTTT.

The chain combines TRBV7-9 with TRBJ2-1, with D possibly being TRBD2 (5 bases). The CDR3 is 13 amino acids. Germline CDR1 and CDR2: SEHNR and FQNEAQ (reference sequence). V gave up 8 bases and J gave up 1 base, with 9 bases separating them. The CDR3 DNA follows: TGTGCCAGCTTTGGCGGGTCCTACAATGAGCAGTTCTTC. It specifies CASFGGSYNEQFF.